A single sample is the source of the 20 T cell receptor beta chains below, sequenced in a study of blood T cells in healthy people across ages. With a J-beta primer mix and a sample-barcoded 5' primer, a second PCR ran about 6 to 11 cycles. TCRdb re-derived calls from the 5' RACE reads in MiXCR, one entry per CDR3 protein. The top ten clones hold roughly 19% of a sample with around 800,000 distinct CDR3 sequences, 40% to 50% of them seen once. Sequences were obtained from blood. The receptors here all came from a man between 60 and 75 years old in good health.

The genes are TRBV4-3 and TRBJ1-1, with D perhaps matching TRBD1 (5 bases). V lost 0 bases and J lost 5, with 10 bases in between. In germline, CDR1 is LGHNA, CDR2 YSLEER. The CDR3 is made up of 14 amino acids. DNA of the CDR3: TGCGCCAGCAGCCAAGAAGGCAGGGTAACTGAAGCTTTCTTT. It encodes CASSQEGRVTEAFF.

This rearrangement joins TRBV20-1 to TRBJ2-3; a weak D match, TRBD2 (6 bases). The V end lost 0 bases, the J end lost 3 bases, and 13 bases lay between the germline ends. The CDR3 has 15 amino acids. The germline CDR1 and CDR2 sequences are DFQATT and SNEGSKA (reference sequence). The CDR3, as DNA: TGCAGTGCTAGAGATCCTCAGGAGGGTACAGATACGCAGTATTTT. It encodes CSARDPQEGTDTQYF.

The genes are TRBV20-1 and TRBJ1-5, with TRBD1 matching 7 bases. Germline values: CDR1 DFQATT, CDR2 SNEGSKA (reference sequence). V shed 6 bases, J shed 10 bases, and the junction held 12 bases outside the gene matches. The CDR3 covers 13 residues. CDR3 nucleotide sequence: TGCAGTGCGAGACAGGGAGGAGCAGTTCCCCAGCATTTT. Encoded protein: CSARQGGAVPQHF.

This chain joins TRBV6-6 and TRBJ1-2, with 9 bases lining up with TRBD1. With V trimmed by 5 bases and J by 7 bases, 11 bases remained unmatched. CDR1 is MNHNY and CDR2 is SVGAGI in the germline V gene (reference sequence). The CDR3 spans 15 residues. CDR3 DNA sequence: TGTGCCAGCAGTAGGCCGGGACAGGGTTCGGCTGGCTACACCTTC. Amino acid sequence: CASSRPGQGSAGYTF.

The chain is built from TRBV6-6 and TRBJ2-7; 8 positions match TRBD2. The CDR3 spans 12 residues. V was clipped by 10 bases and J by 6 bases; unmatched bases: 8. Germline V gene data show CDR1 as MNHNY and CDR2 as SVGAGI (reference sequence). The CDR3 protein is CAISGGAGEQYF. The CDR3, as DNA: TGTGCCATCTCGGGGGGGGCAGGCGAGCAGTACTTC.

The table lists this clonotype with many counts. The rearrangement links TRBV12-3 or TRBV12-4 to TRBJ2-1, with TRBD2 identical over 9 bases. V trimming: 0 bases; J trimming: 5 bases; junction bases outside the gene matches: 11. The CDR3 covers 18 residues. As DNA, the CDR3 is TGTGCCAGCAGTTTAGCCCTTGATAGCGGGGGAGAGAACAATGAGCAGTTCTTC. Residues: CASSLALDSGGENNEQFF.

This sequence joins TRBV30 and TRBJ1-1; TRBD1 is a possible D gene (5 bases). The germline gives CDR1 GTSNPN, CDR2 SVGIG (reference sequence). The CDR3 spans 18 residues. V lost 4 bases and J lost 0, with 24 bases in between. CDR3 sequence: CAWTFWVGGERLNTEAFF. CDR3 nucleotides: TGTGCCTGGACCTTCTGGGTCGGGGGGGAAAGGTTGAACACTGAAGCTTTCTTT. The full variable domain, rest sourced from reference TRBV30 and TRBJ1-1, is SQTIHQWPATLVQPVGSPLSLECTVEGTSNPNLYWYRQAAGRGLQLLFYSVGIGQISSEVPQNLSASRPQDRQFILSSKKLLLSDSGFYLCAWTFWVGGERLNTEAFFGQGTRLTVV.

This clonotype was seen only a few times. CDR3 loop: CASMGTRGAGGYTF. The CDR3, as DNA: TGTGCCAGCATGGGAACAAGGGGCGCGGGTGGCTACACCTTC. This chain uses TRBV7-9 with TRBJ1-2; maybe TRBD1 (5 bases). The CDR3 contains 14 residues. Trimming cost V 7 bases and J 7 bases, with 19 bases left between them. Germline CDR1 is SEHNR and CDR2 is FQNEAQ (reference sequence).

The chain recombines TRBV5-1 with TRBJ2-5; TRBD1 might be the D (6 bases). Deletions cut 1 base from V and 0 bases from J, with 13 bases between. CDR1 is SGHRS, CDR2 YFSETQ, per germline. This CDR3 spans 16 amino acids. CDR3: CASSLLGQQYQETQYF. CDR3 DNA sequence: TGCGCCAGCAGCTTGCTTGGACAGCAGTACCAAGAGACCCAGTACTTC. The variable domain in full, completed from reference TRBV5-1 and TRBJ2-5, reads KAGVTQTPRYLIKTRGQQVTLSCSPISGHRSVSWYQQTPGQGLQFLFEYFSETQRNKGNFPGRFSGRQFSNSRSEMNVSTLELGDSALYLCASSLLGQQYQETQYFGPGTRLLVL.

J is TRBJ2-5 and V is TRBV12-3 or TRBV12-4; 10 nucleotides match TRBD1. V gave up 6 bases and J gave up 11 bases; unmatched junction bases: 12. The CDR3 has 14 residues. The CDR3 here is CASRPGQGLNEQYF. The CDR3 DNA reads as TGTGCCAGCAGACCGGGACAGGGGCTCAATGAGCAGTACTTC.

V usage is TRBV12-3 or TRBV12-4 and J usage is TRBJ2-1; D is undetermined. The CDR3 spans 13 residues. V was shortened by 5 bases and J by 10 bases, with 15 bases between the two germline ends. Written as DNA, the CDR3 is TGTGCCAGCAGTCCAATCATCCCACACGAGCAGTTCTTC. Translated: CASSPIIPHEQFF.

This clonotype appeared a few times. The chain recombines TRBV20-1 with TRBJ2-3, with D perhaps TRBD2 (6 bases). Germline-derived CDR1 and CDR2 are DFQATT and SNEGSKA (reference sequence). This CDR3 is 15 amino acids long. With 4 bases removed from V and 2 bases from J, the gap between germline ends came to 16 bases. The CDR3 reads CSATTGTPDTDTQYF. The CDR3 nucleotides read TGCAGTGCTACAACCGGGACTCCAGACACAGATACGCAGTATTTT.

The chain has TRBV5-1 and TRBJ1-4; 8 bases are shared with TRBD1. Per germline, CDR1 SGHRS and CDR2 YFSETQ. V dropped 4 bases and J dropped 6; count of bases not matched to a gene: 5. This CDR3 spans 14 amino acids. The CDR3 sequence: CASSEGQEYEKLFF. DNA of the CDR3: TGCGCCAGCAGCGAGGGACAGGAGTATGAAAAACTGTTTTTT.

This clonotype was observed at least ten times. This chain connects TRBV30 to TRBJ2-3; no reliable D call. Trimming removed 2 bases from V and 0 bases from J, with 3 bases in between. CDR1 is GTSNPN and CDR2 is SVGIG in the germline V gene (reference sequence). This CDR3 is 12 amino acids long. The DNA of the CDR3 is TGTGCCTGGAGTCTTAGCACAGATACGCAGTATTTT. It yields the protein CAWSLSTDTQYF.

Comment on this clonotype: This may be a read error: a much more frequent sequence differs by one nucleotide. The chain combines TRBV6-1 with TRBJ2-1, with D possibly being TRBD1 (6 bases). Gene TRBJ2-7 matches the end of the DNA better, so the J call may be wrong. Germline values: CDR1 MNHNS, CDR2 SASEGT. The CDR3 consists of 13 residues. The CDR3 region has the DNA TGTGCCAGCAGTGAAGTGACAGGCTACGAGCAGTACTTC. It encodes CASSEVTGYEQYF.

This chain links TRBV6-2 or TRBV6-3 with TRBJ2-5, with 12 bases identical to TRBD2. The V and J ends lost 8 bases and 6 bases, in that order; junction bases with no gene match: 7. CDR3 length: 14 residues. Germline CDR1 MNHEY, CDR2 SVGEGT. CDR3 nucleotide sequence: TGTGCCAGCGGAACTAGCGGGGGGATGAAGACCCAGTACTTC. Its protein is CASGTSGGMKTQYF.

The rearrangement joins TRBV7-7 to TRBJ2-7, with D possibly being TRBD2 (6 bases). The J call may not be correct, given that the DNA end is closer to TRBJ2-5. From germline, CDR1 is SSHAT and CDR2 FNYEAQ (reference sequence). The CDR3 is made up of 15 amino acids. CDR3 bases: TGTGCCAGCAGCTTAGGGATGGGGGGAAGGGAGACCCAGTACTTC. Its protein is CASSLGMGGRETQYF.

This clonotype was seen many times. The chain couples TRBV29-1 to TRBJ2-3, with 8 nucleotides matching TRBD1. Germline CDR1 reads SQVTM; CDR2 reads ANQGSEA. The CDR3 covers 14 residues. V shed 6 bases, J shed 0 bases, and the junction held 5 bases outside the gene matches. The CDR3, as DNA: TGCAGCGTCAGGACAGGGTCTAGCACAGATACGCAGTATTTT. Residues: CSVRTGSSTDTQYF.

Comment on this clonotype: Mismatch with germline at one junction end may stem from a read error. The chain links TRBV10-3 to TRBJ2-5; D perhaps matches TRBD2 (6 bases). The germline V gene has CDR1 ENHRY and CDR2 SYGVKD. The CDR3 covers 13 residues. The CDR3 nucleotides read TGTGCCAGCAGTGAGGGCGGGGTTGAGACCCAGTACTTC. Protein product: CASSEGGVETQYF.

This clonotype showed up just a few times. The chain joins TRBV20-1 to TRBJ2-5; TRBD2 aligns across 11 bases. CDR3 length: 16 amino acids. V dropped 5 bases and J dropped 0; count of bases not matched to a gene: 8. Germline CDR1 reads DFQATT; CDR2 reads SNEGSKA (reference sequence). DNA for the CDR3: TGCAGTGCTCTTCTGACTAGCGGGGAGTACCAAGAGACCCAGTACTTC. It is translated as CSALLTSGEYQETQYF.